These 24 T cell receptor beta chains were all obtained from the same sample, sequenced in a study of blood T cell repertoires in COVID-19. Some clones are missing from TCRdb's copy, which holds only in-frame ones; the method was immunoSEQ multiplex PCR. This sample yields approximately 240,000 clones, of which about 93% are seen a single time; 0.83% belongs to the top ten. Sequencing was performed on peripheral blood. The receptors shown here come from a young man with COVID-19, enrolled during active disease.

The rearrangement uses TRBV5-1 and TRBJ1-6; D ambiguous. The germline V gene has CDR1 SGHRS and CDR2 YFSETQ. The CDR3 sequence is 16 residues long. The germline V and J ends were trimmed by 1 base and 0 bases, with 8 bases remaining between them. CDR3 nucleotide sequence: TGCGCCAGCAGCTTGTCTGCGAGCTCCTATAATTCACCCCTCCACTTT. This gives the protein CASSLSASSYNSPLHF. Variable domain in full (rest from reference TRBV5-1 and TRBJ1-6): KAGVTQTPRYLIKTRGQQVTLSCSPISGHRSVSWYQQTPGQGLQFLFEYFSETQRNKGNFPGRFSGRQFSNSRSEMNVSTLELGDSALYLCASSLSASSYNSPLHFGNGTRLTVT.

This chain uses TRBV30 with TRBJ2-7; weak D call: TRBD1 (5 bases). CDR1 and CDR2 (germline): GTSNPN, SVGIG (reference sequence). The CDR3 totals 17 residues. With 1 base removed from V and 2 bases from J, the gap between germline ends came to 21 bases. The CDR3: CAWSAQYVDSKAYEQYF. CDR3 DNA: TGTGCCTGGAGTGCACAGTACGTAGACAGCAAGGCCTACGAGCAGTACTTC.

The chain has TRBV19 and TRBJ2-3; 7 bases map to TRBD1. Germline loops: CDR1 LNHDA, CDR2 SQIVND (reference sequence). CDR3 size: 12 residues. The trim removed 9 bases at V and 2 bases at J, leaving 2 bases unmatched. The CDR3, as DNA: TGTGCCAGGGGACAGCACACAGATACGCAGTATTTT. This encodes CARGQHTDTQYF.

The genes are TRBV7-2 and TRBJ1-5; D not resolved. The CDR3 runs to 14 residues. V shed 1 base and J shed 3 bases, with 7 bases lying between them. Per the germline V gene, CDR1 is SGHTA and CDR2 is FQGNSA. This CDR3 is CASSLGQDNQPQHF. Here the CDR3 DNA reads TGTGCCAGCAGCTTAGGTCAGGACAATCAGCCCCAGCATTTT.

About this clone itself: Other nucleotide sequences in the sample specify the same CDR3. V gene TRBV3-1 (or the pseudogene TRBV3-2) combines with J gene TRBJ1-5, with D unresolved. Germline lookup yields CDR1 LGHDT and CDR2 YNNKEL (reference sequence). V dropped 1 base and J dropped 4 bases, with 5 bases sitting between them. The CDR3 is made up of 13 amino acids. This chain's CDR3 is CASSQGANQPQHF. The CDR3 bases are TGTGCCAGCAGCCAAGGGGCAAATCAGCCCCAGCATTTT.

The chain is built from TRBV19 and TRBJ1-6; D is unclear. The germline gives CDR1 LNHDA, CDR2 SQIVND (reference sequence). V lost 3 bases and J lost 2, with 8 bases in between. The CDR3 is 15 residues long. In DNA form, the CDR3 reads TGTGCCAGTAGTATCGGGGAGACCTATAATTCACCCCTCCACTTT. Amino acid sequence: CASSIGETYNSPLHF. Full variable domain (rest looked up from reference TRBV19 and TRBJ1-6): DGGITQSPKYLFRKEGQNVTLSCEQNLNHDAMYWYRQDPGQGLRLIYYSQIVNDFQKGDIAEGYSVSREKKESFPLTVTSAQKNPTAFYLCASSIGETYNSPLHFGNGTRLTVT.

This sequence joins TRBV9 and TRBJ2-3; the D gene is possibly TRBD2 (6 bases). CDR1 and CDR2 from the germline V gene are SGDLS and YYNGEE. V was pared by 0 bases and J by 6 bases, with 17 bases between. This CDR3 contains 16 residues. CDR3 in amino acids: CASSVGKGGLSDTQYF. The CDR3 bases are TGTGCCAGCAGCGTAGGAAAAGGAGGGCTGTCGGATACGCAGTATTTT.

The V call is TRBV12-3 or TRBV12-4, the J call TRBJ2-2; D not certain. The CDR3 sequence is 13 residues long. Trimming cost V 4 bases and J 4 bases, with 7 bases left between them. The CDR3 DNA reads TGTGCCAGCAGTTCGAAGCGCACCGGGGAGCTGTTTTTT. It specifies CASSSKRTGELFF.

The genes are TRBV30 and TRBJ2-1; 13 positions match TRBD2. The CDR3 totals 14 residues. The V gene's germline CDR1 is GTSNPN and CDR2 SVGIG (reference sequence). Unmatched junction bases numbered 4, after V lost 8 bases and J lost 3 bases. The CDR3 is CARGTSGDYNEQFF. CDR3 in DNA: TGTGCCCGCGGGACTAGCGGGGACTACAATGAGCAGTTCTTC.

The rearrangement joins TRBV24-1 to TRBJ2-1; 9 nucleotides line up with TRBD2. This CDR3 has 15 residues. J lost 6 bases, V lost 12 bases, and 14 bases had no gene match. Germline CDR1 is KGHDR and CDR2 is SFDVKD. The CDR3 sequence: CAGAPRAGGSNEQFF. The CDR3 coding sequence is TGTGCCGGCGCGCCGCGAGCGGGGGGATCCAATGAGCAGTTCTTC.

The chain employs TRBV27 and TRBJ1-5, with D tentatively TRBD1 (5 bases). The germline CDR1 and CDR2 sequences are MNHEY and SMNVEV (reference sequence). Trimming took 5 bases from V and 0 from J, leaving 11 bases between them. The CDR3 runs 15 residues. The CDR3 here is CASSPGSYSNQPQHF. Here the CDR3 DNA reads TGTGCCAGCAGTCCAGGGTCGTATAGCAATCAGCCCCAGCATTTT.

The chain links TRBV19 to TRBJ1-5; TRBD1 agrees at 9 bases. Germline assignment: CDR1 LNHDA and CDR2 SQIVND (reference sequence). V gave up 7 bases and J gave up 0 bases; unmatched junction bases: 7. CDR3 length equals 16 residues. CDR3 nucleotides: TGTGCCAGTAACTGGGACAGGGACTATAGCAATCAGCCCCAGCATTTT. As protein: CASNWDRDYSNQPQHF.

The chain combines TRBV5-1 with TRBJ1-1; 9 nucleotides line up with TRBD1. CDR1 and CDR2 (germline): SGHRS, YFSETQ. This CDR3 comprises 15 residues. V was clipped by 5 bases and J by 2 bases; unmatched bases: 7. This CDR3 reads CASREDRGRNTEAFF. In DNA form, the CDR3 reads TGCGCCAGCAGGGAGGACAGGGGTCGCAACACTGAAGCTTTCTTT.

This chain uses TRBV10-1 with TRBJ1-6, with D maybe TRBD1 (6 bases). The CDR3 length is 14 residues. Trimming removed 5 bases at V and 6 bases at J, with 11 bases between. Germline V lookup: CDR1 WNHNN, CDR2 SYGVQD (reference sequence). The CDR3 DNA sequence: TGCGCCAGCAGTCCGGGACAATTTAATTCACCCCTCCACTTT. This codes for CASSPGQFNSPLHF.

This chain links TRBV21-1 with TRBJ2-3; TRBD1 is the table's D call and was not checked against the DNA. TRBV21-1 corresponds to a pseudogene. This CDR3 is built from 16 residues. CDR3 residues: CASRKNARGRTDTQYF. The CDR3 nucleotides read TGTGCCAGCAGAAAAAACGCCAGGGGGAGGACAGATACGCAGTATTTT.

The chain has TRBV7-6 and TRBJ2-2; TRBD1 agrees at 8 bases. Unmatched junction bases numbered 7, after V lost 0 bases and J lost 4 bases. Germline assignment: CDR1 SGHVS and CDR2 FNYEAQ. This CDR3 has 17 amino acids. Here the CDR3 DNA reads TGTGCCAGCAGCTTAGCGCCAGGGGGCGGCGGCACCGGGGAGCTGTTTTTT. This gives the protein CASSLAPGGGGTGELFF.

The J gene is TRBJ1-5, the V gene TRBV2; tentatively, D is TRBD1 (5 bases). Trimming took off 6 bases at V and 10 bases at J, with 22 bases between the two ends. This CDR3 has 15 amino acids. CDR1 is SNHLY, CDR2 FYNNEI, per germline. CDR3 coding DNA: TGTGCCAGCAGCTTAGACCGGGGGGGTAAAGATCCCCAGCATTTT. It encodes CASSLDRGGKDPQHF.

This clone was picked up one time. The rearrangement joins TRBV11-2 to TRBJ2-7; the match to TRBD1 covers 8 bases. The trim removed 1 base at V and 4 bases at J, leaving 9 bases unmatched. CDR1 SGHAT and CDR2 FQNNGV come from the germline V gene. This CDR3 region has 16 residues. In nucleotides, the CDR3 is TGTGCCAGCAGCTTAGGGGGGACAGGCGCGGGGTACGAGCAGTACTTC. As protein: CASSLGGTGAGYEQYF.

The chain has TRBV7-2 and TRBJ1-4; tentatively, D is TRBD1 (5 bases). In germline, CDR1 is SGHTA, CDR2 FQGNSA. V lost 8 bases, J lost 5 bases, and 18 bases lay in between. The CDR3 sequence is 15 residues long. CDR3 in amino acids: CASDERGGENEKLFF. Here the CDR3 DNA reads TGTGCCAGCGACGAGAGGGGAGGAGAGAATGAAAAACTGTTTTTT.

This clone came up a few times. The chain couples TRBV7-9 to TRBJ1-1, with D possibly TRBD1 on 5 matching bases. This CDR3 is 13 amino acids long. Germline V lookup: CDR1 SEHNR, CDR2 FQNEAQ (reference sequence). V lost 4 bases and J lost 0, with 6 bases in between. The CDR3 region is CASSWGMNTEAFF. The CDR3 DNA follows: TGTGCCAGCAGCTGGGGCATGAACACTGAAGCTTTCTTT. Based on the CDR3 plus reference TRBV7-9 and TRBJ1-1, the full variable domain is DTGVSQNPRHKITKRGQNVTFRCDPISEHNRLYWYRQTLGQGPEFLTYFQNEAQLEKSRLLSDRFSAERPKGSFSTLEIQRTEQGDSAMYLCASSWGMNTEAFFGQGTRLTVV.

This clone is a singleton in its sample. The rearrangement uses TRBV12-5 and TRBJ1-1, with 8 bases aligning to TRBD1. CDR3 length equals 16 residues. V trimming: 0 bases; J trimming: 10 bases; junction bases outside the gene matches: 13. Germline CDR1 LGHNT, CDR2 FRNRAP. CDR3 region: CASGLVLGQGYLGAFF. DNA for the CDR3: TGTGCTAGTGGTTTGGTATTAGGACAGGGTTATTTAGGAGCTTTCTTT.

V and J are TRBV6-5 and TRBJ1-5, with D unresolved. Germline CDR1 and CDR2: MNHEY and SVGAGI. The V gene lost 6 bases and the J gene lost 3 bases, with 9 bases spanning the gap. The CDR3 extends over 13 amino acids. CDR3: CASRRQTNQPQHF. The CDR3 DNA follows: TGTGCCAGCAGGCGGCAGACCAATCAGCCCCAGCATTTT.

The chain is built from TRBV7-9 and TRBJ2-1, with 9 bases identical to TRBD2. Looked up from germline, CDR1 is SEHNR and CDR2 is FQNEAQ (reference sequence). The V gene end was trimmed by 2 bases and the J gene end by 4 bases; junction bases not matched to a gene: 3. This CDR3 is 15 amino acids long. Here the CDR3 DNA reads TGTGCCAGCAGCTTACTAGCGGGGCAATACAATGAGCAGTTCTTC. This gives the protein CASSLLAGQYNEQFF. Full variable domain (rest looked up from reference TRBV7-9 and TRBJ2-1): DTGVSQNPRHKITKRGQNVTFRCDPISEHNRLYWYRQTLGQGPEFLTYFQNEAQLEKSRLLSDRFSAERPKGSFSTLEIQRTEQGDSAMYLCASSLLAGQYNEQFFGPGTRLTVL.

The chain recombines TRBV19 with TRBJ2-5; TRBD2 aligns across 16 bases. Trimming cost V 10 bases and J 3 bases; bases outside gene matches: 20. Per the germline V gene, CDR1 is LNHDA and CDR2 is SQIVND (reference sequence). The length of the CDR3 is 20 residues. CDR3 DNA sequence: TGTGCCATTACGAATTCCCCCAAGGGACTAGCGGGGGGGCTGGAAGAGACCCAGTACTTC. Translation: CAITNSPKGLAGGLEETQYF. The whole variable domain, filled in from reference TRBV19 and TRBJ2-5, reads DGGITQSPKYLFRKEGQNVTLSCEQNLNHDAMYWYRQDPGQGLRLIYYSQIVNDFQKGDIAEGYSVSREKKESFPLTVTSAQKNPTAFYLCAITNSPKGLAGGLEETQYFGPGTRLLVL.